This T cell receptor (beta chain) was identified during a study of neoadjuvant nivolumab and ipilimumab in lung cancer. The study, taken as a whole, reports: Higher pretherapy blood TCR richness went with higher resected-tumor richness.

The method was immunoSEQ multiplex PCR; TCRdb's version includes in-frame clones alone and lacks a portion of them. The sample shows approximately 23,000 clones, around 82% of them seen only once. Concerning this clone: As yet, its antigen is unknown.

The CDR3 sequence is 14 residues long. The germline CDR1 and CDR2 sequences are KGHSH and LQKENI. Trimming took 4 bases from V and 5 from J, leaving 14 bases between them. Specimen: peripheral blood, collected before neoadjuvant nivolumab, alone or with ipilimumab. The chain combines TRBV18 with TRBJ1-1, with D unresolved. The source is an adult with non-small cell lung cancer. For the CDR3, the DNA is TGTGCCAGCTCACTTAGTCCCAAGGATACTGAAGCTTTCTTT. Translation gives CASSLSPKDTEAFF.